Ten or more counts support the clone carrying this T cell receptor (beta chain). TCRdb analysed the reads with MiXCR anew, one entry per CDR3 protein. The sample shows approximately 250,000 distinct CDR3 sequences, about 30% of them seen only once. The sample comes from a study of kidney transplant recipient with SARS-CoV-2 infection. This CDR3 has 15 residues. Per the germline V gene, CDR1 is DFQATT and CDR2 is SNEGSKA (reference sequence). J was trimmed by 7 bases and V by 1 base; bases with no gene match: 7. The specimen was a blood sample, collected at baseline and between days 110 and 120 from a kidney transplant recipient. The receptor comes from a young adult male patient who had COVID-19 and was a kidney transplant recipient. Some T cells may be the graft donor's. The chain joins TRBV20-1 to TRBJ1-6, with 7 bases aligning to TRBD1. The CDR3 coding sequence is TGCAGTGCTAGAGGGACGGAGGGGGCGAATTCACCCCTCCACTTT. It translates to CSARGTEGANSPLHF.